Sequencing of this T cell receptor (beta chain) was carried out in a study of cytomegalovirus exposure and HLA in healthy donors. Overall study results and limits: Reportedly, a later analysis found an Asian-associated ancestry cluster had fewer N-insertions than the roughly 670-donor mean.

CDR3 length: 15 residues. Germline CDR1 reads SGDLS; CDR2 reads YYNGEE. V dropped 3 bases and J dropped 2; count of bases not matched to a gene: 8. As regards this clone: Its matching antigen is unknown.

Use of 60 Vbeta and 13 Jbeta primers characterized the PCR. The data were produced by immunoSEQ multiplex PCR, yet TCRdb's version contains in-frame clones alone and is incomplete. The table records 200,000 to 250,000 clones, roughly 75% of them present only once. Sample: PBMCs. The rearrangement joins TRBV9 to TRBJ2-7; TRBD2 agrees at 7 bases. The receptor comes from a woman between 25 and 40 years old in good health and CMV-seronegative. The CDR3 reads CASSGGGFQTYEQYF. CDR3 bases: TGTGCCAGCAGCGGGGGGGGGTTCCAAACCTACGAGCAGTACTTC. The full variable domain, completed using reference TRBV9 and TRBJ2-7, is DSGVTQTPKHLITATGQRVTLRCSPRSGDLSVYWYQQSLDQGLQFLIQYYNGEERAKGNILERFSAQQFPDLHSELNLSSLELGDSALYFCASSGGGFQTYEQYFGPGTRLTVT.